Sequencing of this T cell receptor (beta chain) was carried out in a study of T-cell reconstitution after alpha-beta-depleted transplantation in children. General study points: Where alpha-beta T cells came from about two months after transplant was reportedly several hundred expanded graft clones.

The CDR3 sequence is 15 residues long. The V and J ends lost 10 bases and 4 bases, in that order; junction bases with no gene match: 9. Germline V gene sequence: CDR1 MRHNA, CDR2 SNTAGT. The library targeted TCRbeta and was prepared with unique molecular identifiers. TCRdb reanalysed the PCR reads using MiXCR and keeps one entry per CDR3 protein. Found here are 700,000 to 950,000 distinct CDR3 sequences, around 15% of them singletons; the top ten hold about 5%. To note about this clonotype: Antigen unknown.

The TCR comes from a male patient between 10 and 17 years old who had a stem cell transplant for acute lymphoblastic leukemia, so the T cells may come from the graft donor. The sample was PBMCs, mostly from graft donor cells, taken 360 days after TCRalphabeta/CD19-depleted stem cell transplant. The rearrangement uses TRBV6-4 and TRBJ2-1; 11 nucleotides align to TRBD2. The CDR3 region is CATGWTSGPYNEQFF. In nucleotides, the CDR3 is TGTGCCACCGGCTGGACTAGCGGGCCGTACAATGAGCAGTTCTTC.